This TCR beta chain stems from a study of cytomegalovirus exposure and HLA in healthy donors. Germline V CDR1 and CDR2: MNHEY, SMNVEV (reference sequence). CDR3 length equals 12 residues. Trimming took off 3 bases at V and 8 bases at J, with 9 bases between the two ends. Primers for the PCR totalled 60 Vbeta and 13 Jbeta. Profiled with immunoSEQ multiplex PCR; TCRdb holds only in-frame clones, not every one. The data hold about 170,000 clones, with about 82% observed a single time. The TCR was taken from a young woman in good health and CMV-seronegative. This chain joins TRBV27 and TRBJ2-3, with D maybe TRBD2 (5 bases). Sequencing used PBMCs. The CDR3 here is CASSFPAGTQYF. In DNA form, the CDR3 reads TGTGCCAGCAGTTTTCCGGCGGGTACGCAGTATTTT.